The 30 T cell receptor beta chains given below trace back to one sample, sequenced in a study of T cell repertoires in cytomegalovirus infection (dated by TCRdb to between 2017 and 2020). TCRdb shows the sequencer as Illumina HiSeq 1500. TCRdb's own reprocessing of the public reads used fastp at Q25 and MiXCR and kept productive beta chains. Duplicate CDR3 protein sequences are folded into a single record with the most common DNA and genes. The sample data list over 150,000 distinct CDR3 sequences, and approximately 19% of these were observed just once. The ten biggest clones cover around 2.7% of the sample. The material sequenced was PBMCs. These receptor sequences come from a human donor in good health (CMV status not recorded). Some clones in this sample may be carry-over from other donors' samples.

This clonotype was observed a handful of times. V and J are TRBV29-1 and TRBJ2-7; 10 bases are shared with TRBD2. CDR3 length: 12 amino acids. Trimming took 7 bases from V and 2 from J; bases not matched to a gene: 2. CDR1 is SQVTM, CDR2 ANQGSEA, per germline. CDR3 bases: TGCAGCGCCGGGACTAGCGCCTACGAGCAGTACTTC. Amino acid sequence: CSAGTSAYEQYF.

This clonotype appeared a few times. This rearrangement joins TRBV5-1 to TRBJ2-7; D not certain. The CDR3 length is 13 residues. Germline CDR1 SGHRS, CDR2 YFSETQ. V lost 4 bases to trimming and J lost 1 base, with 9 bases between them. CDR3 in DNA: TGCGCCAGCAGCACGGGCCTATCCTACGAGCAGTACTTC. This translates into CASSTGLSYEQYF. Supplemented by reference TRBV5-1 and TRBJ2-7, the full variable domain reads KAGVTQTPRYLIKTRGQQVTLSCSPISGHRSVSWYQQTPGQGLQFLFEYFSETQRNKGNFPGRFSGRQFSNSRSEMNVSTLELGDSALYLCASSTGLSYEQYFGPGTRLTVT.

About this clonotype: The junction does not match germline at one end; this may be a read error. The rearrangement links TRBV20-1 to TRBJ1-4; tentative D call: TRBD1 (5 bases). This CDR3 comprises 15 residues. Germline CDR1 and CDR2: DFQATT and SNEGSKA (reference sequence). CDR3 DNA: TGCGGTGCTCGGGACCCCAGGGTTACTAATGAAAAACTGTTTTTT. It codes for CGARDPRVTNEKLFF.

This clonotype has more than one count but fewer than ten. This rearrangement joins TRBV7-3 to TRBJ2-2; D is unclear. The V gene's germline CDR1 is SGHTA and CDR2 FQGTGA. V dropped 0 bases and J dropped 1 base, with 3 bases sitting between them. The CDR3 has 14 amino acids. CDR3 in amino acids: CASSLTGNTGELFF. CDR3 coding DNA: TGTGCCAGCAGCTTAACTGGGAACACCGGGGAGCTGTTTTTT.

The V gene is TRBV10-3, the J gene TRBJ2-3; no clear D. The CDR3 is 16 amino acids. Germline V CDR1 and CDR2: ENHRY, SYGVKD. V was clipped by 4 bases and J by 0 bases, with 14 bases between them. CDR3 sequence reads: CAISAMAATSTDTQYF. DNA of the CDR3: TGTGCCATCAGTGCTATGGCGGCAACTAGCACAGATACGCAGTATTTT.

The V gene is TRBV14, the J gene TRBJ2-5, with 9 nucleotides matching TRBD1. V lost 0 bases to trimming and J lost 5 bases; unmatched junction nucleotides: 13. The CDR3 covers 18 residues. CDR1 is SGHDN, CDR2 FVKESK, per germline. In DNA, the CDR3 is TGTGCCAGCAGCCAAGATCCCCGGGACAGGGCCCCGGTGGAGACCCAGTACTTC. Its protein is CASSQDPRDRAPVETQYF.

This clonotype was seen a handful of times. The genes are TRBV5-1 and TRBJ1-1; TRBD1 is a possible D gene (6 bases). The CDR3 loop spans 15 amino acids. V lost 3 bases and J lost 0, with 12 bases in between. Germline V lookup: CDR1 SGHRS, CDR2 YFSETQ. DNA for the CDR3: TGCGCCAGCAGCTGGGGGACACCCATGAACACTGAAGCTTTCTTT. This codes for CASSWGTPMNTEAFF.

This rearrangement joins TRBV20-1 to TRBJ2-5, with 9 bases fitting TRBD2. This CDR3 region has 15 residues. The J segment lost 1 base and the V segment lost 2 bases, leaving 5 bases of the junction unmatched. Germline V gene data show CDR1 as DFQATT and CDR2 as SNEGSKA (reference sequence). CDR3 nucleotide sequence: TGCAGTGCTAGAAGCTTAGCGGGAGCCCAAGAGACCCAGTACTTC. This sequence encodes CSARSLAGAQETQYF.

This clonotype was counted at least ten times. The chain joins TRBV15 to TRBJ2-7; maybe TRBD2 (6 bases). Germline CDR1 and CDR2: LNHNV and YYDKDF (reference sequence). The V end was cut by 0 bases, the J end by 6 bases, with 12 bases between. CDR3 size: 14 residues. CDR3 loop: CATSRDWGGGEQYF. CDR3 in DNA: TGTGCCACCAGCAGAGACTGGGGAGGCGGCGAGCAGTACTTC.

This clonotype was detected ten times or more. The chain combines TRBV18 with TRBJ1-2; unclear D gene. Germline lookup yields CDR1 KGHSH and CDR2 LQKENI. CDR3 length equals 13 residues. Trimming took 3 bases from V and 8 from J, leaving 13 bases between them. The CDR3 spells CASSPPSLKGYTF. CDR3 in DNA: TGTGCCAGCTCACCCCCGTCGTTGAAGGGCTACACCTTC.

This clonotype was observed a few times. This sequence joins TRBV5-6 and TRBJ2-4; D is unclear. From germline, CDR1 is SGHDT and CDR2 YYEEEE. V lost 4 bases and J lost 2, with 10 bases in between. The length of the CDR3 is 14 residues. The CDR3 loop is CASSLGNTKNIQYF. CDR3 DNA sequence: TGTGCCAGCAGCCTAGGGAACACCAAAAACATTCAGTACTTC.

This chain connects TRBV7-9 to TRBJ2-3; the D is unclear. Germline V gene lookup returns CDR1 SEHNR and CDR2 FQNEAQ (reference sequence). The V end lost 1 base, the J end lost 5 bases, and 10 bases lay between the germline ends. The CDR3 is 14 residues long. In nucleotides, the CDR3 is TGTGCCAGCAGCTTAGGTCCAATCGAAGATACGCAGTATTTT. It encodes CASSLGPIEDTQYF.

The sample holds a few counts of this clonotype. V usage is TRBV7-9 and J usage is TRBJ2-5; 9 bases agree with TRBD2. This CDR3 contains 17 residues. The germline V gene has CDR1 SEHNR and CDR2 FQNEAQ (reference sequence). V dropped 0 bases and J dropped 7; count of bases not matched to a gene: 12. The CDR3 sequence: CASSLAGRAGGSLTQYF. CDR3 sequence (DNA): TGTGCCAGCAGCTTAGCCGGTCGAGCGGGAGGCTCGTTGACCCAGTACTTC.

This clonotype has just a few counts. The rearrangement joins TRBV11-3 to TRBJ2-7; 7 nucleotides match TRBD1. Germline CDR1 and CDR2: SGHNT and YENEEA. CDR3 length: 13 amino acids. V shed 5 bases and J 6 bases; nucleotides not matched to a gene: 7. The CDR3 protein is CASSGTVEGEQYF. CDR3 nucleotides: TGTGCCAGCAGCGGGACAGTAGAGGGCGAGCAGTACTTC.

In this sample, this clonotype turned up a few times. The V gene is TRBV24-1, the J gene TRBJ2-3; 14 positions agree with TRBD2. This CDR3 region has 18 residues. The trim removed 2 bases at V and 4 bases at J, leaving 7 bases unmatched. Germline-derived CDR1 and CDR2 are KGHDR and SFDVKD. The CDR3 protein is CATSDSLGLAGGSDTQYF. The CDR3 DNA reads TGTGCCACCAGTGATTCCCTTGGACTAGCGGGAGGCTCAGATACGCAGTATTTT.

The rearrangement joins TRBV12-3 or TRBV12-4 to TRBJ1-2; D possibly corresponds to TRBD1 (5 bases). V was pared by 6 bases and J by 1 base, with 15 bases between. The CDR3 is 15 residues long. Here the CDR3 reads CASRRGPGNNYGYTF. CDR3 bases: TGTGCCAGCAGGAGGGGTCCAGGGAATAACTATGGCTACACCTTC.

This clonotype turned up a few times. The chain uses TRBV5-6 and TRBJ2-7; TRBD1 matches at 8 bases. The CDR3 is made up of 14 amino acids. V lost 5 bases and J lost 4; bases outside the gene matches: 8. Germline lookup yields CDR1 SGHDT and CDR2 YYEEEE. CDR3 nucleotides: TGTGCCAGCAGAGGAACAGGGGGTCGGTACGAGCAGTACTTC. This sequence encodes CASRGTGGRYEQYF.

With regard to this clonotype: It is likely a read error, because the conserved phenylalanine at the end of the CDR3 is missing. The chain combines TRBV11-2 with TRBJ2-5; D might be TRBD2 (5 bases). The CDR3 has 14 amino acids. CDR1 is SGHAT and CDR2 is FQNNGV in the germline V gene. With 8 bases removed from V and 2 bases from J, the gap between germline ends came to 15 bases. This CDR3 reads CASGRTRRQETQYS. The CDR3 DNA reads TGTGCCAGCGGGCGGACTCGACGACAAGAGACCCAGTACTCC.

Many counts were recorded for this clonotype. This rearrangement joins TRBV12-3 or TRBV12-4 to TRBJ2-7; TRBD2 is a possible D gene (5 bases). The CDR3 is 14 amino acids. Trimming took off 6 bases at V and 3 bases at J, with 15 bases between the two ends. CDR3: CASSPRHGIYEQYF. In nucleotides, the CDR3 is TGTGCCAGCAGCCCAAGGCACGGGATCTACGAGCAGTACTTC.

The V gene is TRBV20-1, the J gene TRBJ2-5; 15 bases are a match to TRBD2. This CDR3 region has 17 residues. With 3 bases clipped from V and 4 bases from J, the junction kept 9 bases outside the gene matches. The germline V gene encodes CDR1 DFQATT and CDR2 SNEGSKA (reference sequence). The CDR3 DNA follows: TGCAGTGCTAGGGCCGCTTTGGGACTAGCGGGGGGAGAGACCCAGTACTTC. This translates into CSARAALGLAGGETQYF.

This clonotype appeared a few times. In DNA form, the CDR3 reads TGCAGGGCCAAGGGGGGGAATGAAGCTTTCTTT. Amino acids: CRAKGGNEAFF. The chain joins TRBV20-1 to TRBJ1-1, with TRBD1 as a possible D gene (6 bases). This CDR3 is built from 11 residues. Germline CDR1 reads DFQATT; CDR2 reads SNEGSKA (reference sequence).

This clonotype was recorded many times. This chain joins TRBV7-8 and TRBJ2-2; D is unclear. V was pared by 2 bases and J by 5 bases, with 12 bases between. In germline, CDR1 is SGHVS, CDR2 FQNEAQ. CDR3 length: 15 residues. CDR3 region: CASSLFPSPTGELFF. The CDR3 nucleotides read TGTGCCAGCAGCTTATTCCCGAGCCCAACCGGGGAGCTGTTTTTT.

The J gene is TRBJ2-7, the V gene TRBV6-1; unclear D gene. CDR3 length: 13 amino acids. The V and J ends lost 6 bases and 1 base respectively, with 10 bases between them. Germline-derived CDR1 and CDR2 are MNHNS and SASEGT. The CDR3 bases are TGTGCCAGCAGGACCCCCAGTTCCTACGAGCAGTACTTC. Its protein product is CASRTPSSYEQYF.

At least ten counts were recorded for this clonotype. CDR3 sequence: CASSQEGTGRGGEQFF. DNA for the CDR3: TGTGCCAGCAGCCAAGAAGGGACGGGTAGGGGCGGTGAGCAGTTCTTC. The rearrangement uses TRBV11-3 and TRBJ2-1; the D gene could be TRBD1 or TRBD2 (5 bases each). Trimming shortened V by 5 bases and J by 9 bases, and 23 bases separated the two germline ends. CDR1 and CDR2 (germline): SGHNT, YENEEA. The CDR3 extends over 16 amino acids.

This clonotype was observed many times. The chain recombines TRBV7-2 with TRBJ2-7, with D maybe TRBD1 (6 bases). The CDR3 is 14 amino acids. V dropped 3 bases and J dropped 3 bases, with 12 bases sitting between them. Germline V CDR1 and CDR2: SGHTA, FQGNSA. The CDR3 DNA sequence: TGTGCCAGCAGCTTGATGGGCAGGGGCTACGAGCAGTACTTC. Translation gives CASSLMGRGYEQYF.

As regards this clonotype: This may be a read error, as it is one base from a much larger clone. This chain connects TRBV12-3 or TRBV12-4 to TRBJ2-7, with 7 bases that match TRBD1. CDR3 length: 15 amino acids. CDR3 region: CSSSSRQGITYEQYF. In nucleotides, the CDR3 is TGTTCCAGCAGTTCCCGACAGGGTATCACCTACGAGCAGTACTTC.

This clonotype was seen a handful of times. The chain joins TRBV7-9 to TRBJ1-1; weak D call: TRBD1 (6 bases). This CDR3 spans 13 amino acids. Germline lookup yields CDR1 SEHNR and CDR2 FQNEAQ (reference sequence). V was shortened by 8 bases and J by 4 bases, with 14 bases between the two germline ends. CDR3: CASQAGAGTEAFF. In DNA, the CDR3 is TGTGCCAGCCAAGCAGGGGCAGGCACTGAAGCTTTCTTT.

V and J are TRBV29-1 and TRBJ2-1; 8 nucleotides agree with TRBD1. J was trimmed by 0 bases and V by 3 bases; bases with no gene match: 4. This CDR3 has 15 amino acids. Germline loops: CDR1 SQVTM, CDR2 ANQGSEA. CDR3 sequence reads: CSVDVTGGSYNEQFF. In nucleotides, the CDR3 is TGCAGCGTTGACGTCACAGGGGGCTCCTACAATGAGCAGTTCTTC.

This clonotype turned up a few times. V usage is TRBV28 and J usage is TRBJ1-4; D is unresolved. In germline, CDR1 is MDHEN, CDR2 SYDVKM. With 10 bases removed from V and 7 bases from J, the gap between germline ends came to 7 bases. This CDR3 comprises 10 residues. The CDR3 region has the DNA TGTGCCACCTCGAGTGAAAAACTGTTTTTT. Protein: CATSSEKLFF.

This rearrangement joins TRBV9 to TRBJ2-4, with a weak D call TRBD1 (5 bases). The CDR3 is made up of 14 amino acids. The V end was cut by 0 bases, the J end by 2 bases, with 6 bases between. Germline assignment: CDR1 SGDLS and CDR2 YYNGEE. As DNA, the CDR3 is TGTGCCAGCAGCGTAGGGGGCTCCAAAAACATTCAGTACTTC. Translating gives CASSVGGSKNIQYF.